Listed here are 30 T cell receptor beta chains from one sample, sequenced in a study of blood T cell repertoires in COVID-19. Sequencing was performed with immunoSEQ multiplex PCR; in TCRdb, only in-frame clones are kept and a portion is missing. The table has about 74,000 clones, approximately 85% seen once. The sequenced material came from peripheral blood. Receptors originate from a man in his 70s with acute or convalescent COVID-19.

The chain recombines TRBV24-1 with TRBJ2-1; tentatively, D is TRBD2 (5 bases). Germline-derived CDR1 and CDR2 are KGHDR and SFDVKD. This CDR3 comprises 17 residues. Trimming removed 3 bases at V and 1 base at J, with 15 bases between. This chain's CDR3 is CATSDLAARLSYNEQFF. The CDR3 DNA reads as TGTGCCACCAGTGATCTCGCGGCGAGACTATCCTACAATGAGCAGTTCTTC.

The chain employs TRBV9 and TRBJ1-5, with 11 bases matching TRBD1. Looked up from germline, CDR1 is SGDLS and CDR2 is YYNGEE. The CDR3 consists of 15 residues. The junction had 1 base not matched to a gene; V was cut back by 2 bases and J by 3 bases. The CDR3 coding sequence is TGTGCCAGCAGCGTGGGACAGGGGGACAATCAGCCCCAGCATTTT. This sequence encodes CASSVGQGDNQPQHF.

The rearrangement joins TRBV18 to TRBJ2-2; D possibly corresponds to TRBD2 (7 bases). V shed 8 bases and J shed 4 bases, with 20 bases lying between them. This CDR3 contains 16 residues. Germline assignment: CDR1 KGHSH and CDR2 LQKENI. In DNA, the CDR3 is TGTGCCAGCCCTACTCCGGGGGGCACTGGCACCGGGGAGCTGTTTTTT. Encoded protein: CASPTPGGTGTGELFF. Supplemented by reference TRBV18 and TRBJ2-2, the full variable domain reads NAGVMQNPRHLVRRRGQEARLRCSPMKGHSHVYWYRQLPEEGLKFMVYLQKENIIDESGMPKERFSAEFPKEGPSILRIQQVVRGDSAAYFCASPTPGGTGTGELFFGEGSRLTVL.

This chain joins TRBV4-1 and TRBJ1-2; possible D gene TRBD1, 5 bases. Germline values: CDR1 MGHRA, CDR2 YSYEKL. This CDR3 is built from 15 residues. V was clipped by 4 bases and J by 0 bases, with 12 bases between them. The CDR3 sequence is CASSPGRGPNYGYTF. In DNA form, the CDR3 reads TGCGCCAGCAGCCCAGGGAGGGGACCTAACTATGGCTACACCTTC.

The CDR3 DNA follows: TGTGCCAGCAGTTTAATAAAGGGACAGGATTCCCGGCAGTACTTC. It encodes CASSLIKGQDSRQYF. The chain is built from TRBV28 and TRBJ2-7, with 8 bases aligning to TRBD1. Per the germline V gene, CDR1 is MDHEN and CDR2 is SYDVKM. With V trimmed by 2 bases and J by 9 bases, 12 bases remained unmatched. This CDR3 comprises 15 residues.

This clone was counted a few times. The chain employs TRBV18 and TRBJ2-7; 10 nucleotides agree with TRBD1. After removal of 4 bases from V and 2 bases from J, the junction contained 5 bases not matched to a gene. This CDR3 contains 15 residues. Germline CDR1 and CDR2: KGHSH and LQKENI. The CDR3 nucleotides are TGTGCCAGCTCACTAGGGACAGGGGCGCCCTACGAGCAGTACTTC. Its translation is CASSLGTGAPYEQYF.

The chain couples TRBV19 to TRBJ2-2; 14 bases are shared with TRBD2. The CDR3 sequence is 17 residues long. Trimming took 5 bases from V and 4 from J; bases not matched to a gene: 6. CDR1 is LNHDA and CDR2 is SQIVND in the germline V gene (reference sequence). DNA of the CDR3: TGTGCCAGTAGTTTGGGACTAGCGGGGGCTCGCACCGGGGAGCTGTTTTTT. Residues: CASSLGLAGARTGELFF.

This chain uses TRBV11-2 with TRBJ2-1; D is unresolved. The V gene's germline CDR1 is SGHAT and CDR2 FQNNGV. The CDR3 contains 14 residues. Trimming cost V 0 bases and J 7 bases, with 10 bases left between them. The CDR3 is CASSLDPTRNEQFF. CDR3 nucleotides: TGTGCCAGCAGCTTAGATCCCACGCGGAATGAGCAGTTCTTC.

The count of this clone is one. The V and J genes are TRBV19 and TRBJ2-3; 10 bases map to TRBD2. The V gene end was trimmed by 4 bases and the J gene end by 3 bases; junction bases not matched to a gene: 7. This CDR3 region has 16 residues. Per the germline V gene, CDR1 is LNHDA and CDR2 is SQIVND (reference sequence). The CDR3 DNA follows: TGTGCCAGTAGTAGTCCCAGCGGGGGGGGAACAGATACGCAGTATTTT. Translated, it gives CASSSPSGGGTDTQYF.

This chain joins TRBV3-1 (or the pseudogene TRBV3-2) and TRBJ1-2; D perhaps matches TRBD1 (6 bases). Germline V CDR1 and CDR2: LGHDT, YNNKEL (reference sequence). Trimming pared 2 bases from V and 4 bases from J, leaving 11 bases between. The CDR3 runs 14 residues. The CDR3: CASSQRDTAYGYTF. The CDR3 DNA is TGTGCCAGCAGCCAACGGGACACCGCCTATGGCTACACCTTC.

J is TRBJ2-1 and V is TRBV7-9; 8 bases align to TRBD2. The germline gives CDR1 SEHNR, CDR2 FQNEAQ (reference sequence). V shed 4 bases and J 2 bases; nucleotides not matched to a gene: 7. The CDR3 covers 16 residues. The CDR3: CASSSPGLGTYNEQFF. The CDR3 bases are TGTGCCAGCAGCTCGCCGGGACTAGGTACCTACAATGAGCAGTTCTTC.

The chain combines TRBV10-3 with TRBJ1-6, with 8 nucleotides matching TRBD1. CDR3 length equals 14 residues. CDR1 and CDR2 from the germline V gene are ENHRY and SYGVKD. V was clipped by 6 bases and J by 6 bases; unmatched bases: 4. CDR3 in amino acids: CAIREDRANSPLHF. CDR3 coding DNA: TGTGCCATCAGGGAGGACAGGGCTAATTCACCCCTCCACTTT.

This clone came up once. Germline is not matched at one junction end, which may reflect a read error. The chain combines TRBV9 with TRBJ1-2, with D possibly being TRBD1 (5 bases). The germline gives CDR1 SGDLS, CDR2 YYNGEE. The CDR3 consists of 14 residues. CDR3 sequence reads: CASSVAGQNYGHTF. The CDR3 nucleotides read TGTGCCAGCAGCGTAGCAGGGCAGAACTATGGCCACACCTTC.

The chain's CDR3 is CASSRPRDRGGGANVLTF. CDR3 coding DNA: TGTGCCAGCAGCCGACCCCGGGACAGGGGCGGCGGGGCCAACGTCCTGACTTTC. The genes are TRBV5-4 and TRBJ2-6, with TRBD1 identical over 10 bases. Trimming at V came to 4 bases and at J to 4 bases, leaving 11 bases not matched to a gene. CDR3 size: 18 residues. In germline, CDR1 is SGHNT, CDR2 YYREEE (reference sequence).

The chain carries TRBV7-3 and TRBJ2-1, with 10 bases lining up with TRBD2. J gave up 4 bases and V 0 bases, and 0 bases lay outside the gene matches. The germline CDR1 and CDR2 sequences are SGHTA and FQGTGA. The length of the CDR3 is 15 residues. CDR3 nucleotide sequence: TGTGCCAGCAGCTTAACGGGACTAGCGTACAATGAGCAGTTCTTC. Translated, it gives CASSLTGLAYNEQFF.

The chain combines TRBV9 with TRBJ2-5; 9 bases agree with TRBD1. The germline V gene encodes CDR1 SGDLS and CDR2 YYNGEE. The CDR3 is made up of 14 amino acids. With 2 bases clipped from V and 5 bases from J, the junction kept 4 bases outside the gene matches. The CDR3 reads CASSVGQGLETQYF. CDR3 bases: TGTGCCAGCAGCGTGGGACAGGGCTTGGAGACCCAGTACTTC.

The rearrangement links TRBV5-1 to TRBJ1-1; D not certain. In germline, CDR1 is SGHRS, CDR2 YFSETQ. The CDR3 is made up of 14 amino acids. V lost 5 bases and J 1 base, leaving 12 bases between the germline ends. Here the CDR3 reads CASSQDTANTEAFF. In DNA, the CDR3 is TGCGCCAGCAGTCAAGACACGGCGAACACTGAAGCTTTCTTT.

V is TRBV25-1 and J is TRBJ1-2, with D unresolved. This CDR3 spans 14 amino acids. CDR1 and CDR2 (germline): MGHDK, SYGVNS. Trimming cost V 5 bases and J 4 bases, with 14 bases left between them. DNA of the CDR3: TGTGCCAGCAGTAATAATGGGCAGGTCTATGGCTACACCTTC. Translating it yields CASSNNGQVYGYTF.

The CDR3 region is CASSNGGTGDTQYF. The CDR3 coding sequence is TGTGCCAGCAGCAACGGGGGGACCGGGGATACGCAGTATTTT. The chain joins TRBV3-1 (or the pseudogene TRBV3-2) to TRBJ2-3; TRBD2 agrees at 7 bases. The CDR3 loop spans 14 amino acids. Losses at the gene ends were 5 bases for V and 6 bases for J; bases not matched to a gene: 8. Per germline, CDR1 LGHDT and CDR2 YNNKEL (reference sequence).

The V gene is TRBV5-1, the J gene TRBJ1-3, with 7 positions matching TRBD1. This CDR3 is 16 amino acids long. After removal of 4 bases from V and 0 bases from J, the junction contained 7 bases not matched to a gene. The germline gives CDR1 SGHRS, CDR2 YFSETQ. DNA for the CDR3: TGCGCCAGCAGCGTCGGGGACAGCAGCTCTGGAAACACCATATATTTT. Its protein product is CASSVGDSSSGNTIYF. Full variable domain (remainder filled in from reference TRBV5-1 and TRBJ1-3): KAGVTQTPRYLIKTRGQQVTLSCSPISGHRSVSWYQQTPGQGLQFLFEYFSETQRNKGNFPGRFSGRQFSNSRSEMNVSTLELGDSALYLCASSVGDSSSGNTIYFGEGSWLTVV.

In its sample, this clone was seen a few times. J is TRBJ2-1 and V is TRBV9, with 7 bases that match TRBD2. The CDR3 has 14 residues. The germline CDR1 and CDR2 sequences are SGDLS and YYNGEE. V shed 2 bases and J 5 bases; nucleotides not matched to a gene: 4. The CDR3 reads CASSVAAGNNEQFF. The CDR3, as DNA: TGTGCCAGCAGCGTGGCAGCGGGGAACAATGAGCAGTTCTTC.

The chain is built from TRBV7-9 and TRBJ1-2, with no clear D. The germline gives CDR1 SEHNR, CDR2 FQNEAQ (reference sequence). V was shortened by 1 base and J by 8 bases, with 11 bases between the two germline ends. CDR3 length equals 13 residues. DNA of the CDR3: TGTGCCAGCAGCTTAGACGCAGGAGGAGGCTACACCTTC. This sequence encodes CASSLDAGGGYTF.

V gene TRBV30 combines with J gene TRBJ1-5; 8 bases map to TRBD1. The CDR3 has 14 amino acids. The junction had 5 bases not matched to a gene; V was cut back by 1 base and J by 6 bases. The germline V gene has CDR1 GTSNPN and CDR2 SVGIG (reference sequence). CDR3 loop: CAWSGQGAGQPQHF. The CDR3 bases are TGTGCCTGGAGTGGGCAGGGGGCAGGTCAGCCCCAGCATTTT.

The chain uses TRBV5-1 and TRBJ1-1; 7 bases fit TRBD1. In germline, CDR1 is SGHRS, CDR2 YFSETQ. Germline trimming cut 2 bases from V and 3 bases from J; bases unmatched to any gene: 7. This CDR3 comprises 15 residues. CDR3 protein: CASSFIDRDHTEAFF. In nucleotides, the CDR3 is TGCGCCAGCAGCTTCATTGACAGGGATCACACTGAAGCTTTCTTT.

This sequence joins TRBV28 and TRBJ2-2; D is possibly TRBD1 (6 bases). This CDR3 is built from 13 residues. Germline V lookup: CDR1 MDHEN, CDR2 SYDVKM. Trimming removed 10 bases at V and 1 base at J, with 10 bases between. The CDR3 spells CATIRGNTGELFF. The CDR3 region has the DNA TGTGCCACTATCAGGGGGAACACCGGGGAGCTGTTTTTT.

The genes are TRBV27 and TRBJ2-5, with 12 bases that match TRBD2. The V gene end was trimmed by 3 bases and the J gene end by 6 bases; junction bases not matched to a gene: 5. The CDR3 is 15 residues long. Germline V gene lookup returns CDR1 MNHEY and CDR2 SMNVEV (reference sequence). The CDR3 nucleotides are TGTGCCAGCAGTTTTTCTAGCGGGGGGGCGAAGACCCAGTACTTC. Amino acid sequence: CASSFSSGGAKTQYF.

V gene TRBV6-5 combines with J gene TRBJ2-7, with 10 bases that match TRBD1. There are 15 residues in the CDR3. The germline CDR1 and CDR2 sequences are MNHEY and SVGAGI. The junction had 14 bases not matched to a gene; V was cut back by 8 bases and J by 7 bases. CDR3 in amino acids: CASRRDRGLPSEQYF. In DNA, the CDR3 is TGTGCCAGCCGTCGGGACAGGGGTCTTCCCTCGGAGCAGTACTTC.

V gene TRBV14 combines with J gene TRBJ2-1, with D tentatively TRBD2 (6 bases). CDR1 and CDR2 (germline): SGHDN, FVKESK. This CDR3 region has 16 residues. V dropped 4 bases and J dropped 2 bases, with 15 bases sitting between them. Written as DNA, the CDR3 is TGTGCCAGCAGCCTAAGGAGCGGAGGGACCTACAATGAGCAGTTCTTC. Its translation is CASSLRSGGTYNEQFF.

The chain is built from TRBV11-2 and TRBJ2-1; possibly TRBD2 for D (7 bases). Between the trimmed V and J ends, which lost 1 base and 6 bases, there was a span of 10 bases. The CDR3 runs to 14 residues. Looked up from germline, CDR1 is SGHAT and CDR2 is FQNNGV. The CDR3 sequence: CASSLVGGLNEQFF. The CDR3 DNA reads as TGTGCCAGCAGCTTAGTCGGGGGGCTCAATGAGCAGTTCTTC.

The DNA of the CDR3 is TGTGCCAGCAGCTTACTAGCGGGGAATGAGCAGTTCTTC. Amino acids: CASSLLAGNEQFF. V is TRBV11-3 and J is TRBJ2-1, with 9 bases aligning to TRBD2. The germline V gene encodes CDR1 SGHNT and CDR2 YENEEA. There are 13 residues in the CDR3. V trimming: 2 bases; J trimming: 7 bases; junction bases outside the gene matches: 0.